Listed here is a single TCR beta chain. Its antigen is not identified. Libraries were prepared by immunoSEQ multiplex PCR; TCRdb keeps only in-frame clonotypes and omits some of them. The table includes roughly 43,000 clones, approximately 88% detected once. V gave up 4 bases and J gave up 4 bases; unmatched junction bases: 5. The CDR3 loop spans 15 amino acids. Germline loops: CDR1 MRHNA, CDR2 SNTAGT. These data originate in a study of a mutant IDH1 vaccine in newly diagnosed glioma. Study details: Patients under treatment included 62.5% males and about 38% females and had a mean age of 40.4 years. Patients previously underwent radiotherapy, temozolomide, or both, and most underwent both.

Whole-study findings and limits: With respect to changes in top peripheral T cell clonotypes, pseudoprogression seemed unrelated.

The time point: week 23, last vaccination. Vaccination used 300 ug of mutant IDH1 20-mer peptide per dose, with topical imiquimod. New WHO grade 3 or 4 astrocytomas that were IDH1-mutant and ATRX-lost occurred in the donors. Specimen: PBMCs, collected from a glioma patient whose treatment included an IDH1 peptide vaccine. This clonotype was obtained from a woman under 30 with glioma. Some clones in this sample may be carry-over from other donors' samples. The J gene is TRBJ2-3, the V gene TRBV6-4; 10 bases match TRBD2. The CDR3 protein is CASSVLAGAADTQYF. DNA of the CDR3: TGTGCCAGCAGTGTTCTAGCGGGAGCCGCAGATACGCAGTATTTT.